The rows below give T cell receptor beta chains drawn from one sample of a study of shared clonotypes between healthy human individuals. Method: immunoSEQ multiplex PCR; TCRdb's copy keeps in-frame clones and lacks some. The sample yields 2 million or so clones, around 96% seen once. The sequencing sample was made of naive CD8+ T cells sorted from blood. The source of these receptors is a man between 18 and 29 years old in good health. Each CDR3 is given with its conserved first and last residue. Each record gives: V gene, J gene, clone size, D gene, CDR3 DNA, CDR3 protein. The D gene is left open where the match is weak. A clone size is listed for some rows: how often the clone was seen (once, few, many), or a class if it is expanded.

>TRBV7-9|TRBJ2-2|.|.
TGTGCCAGCAGCAAAGGGAATCCGAACACCGGGGAGCTGTTTTTT
CASSKGNPNTGELFF
>TRBV6-1|TRBJ2-7|.|.
TGTGCCAGCAGTGATGGCGAGCAGTACTTC
CASSDGEQYF
>TRBV4-1|TRBJ2-3|.|.
TGCGCCAGCAGCGCCGAGTCACCTAGCACAGATACGCAGTATTTT
CASSAESPSTDTQYF
>TRBV18|TRBJ2-1|few|.
TGTGCCAGCTCACCGACTAGGTATTCCGCTGAGCAGTTCTTC
CASSPTRYSAEQFF
>TRBV27|TRBJ2-2|.|.
TGTGCCAGCAGTTTATCACCAGGGGCGAACACCGGGGAGCTGTTTTTT
CASSLSPGANTGELFF
>TRBV28|TRBJ1-1|.|.
TGTGCCAGCAGTTTATTGGGGGGGAACACTGAAGCTTTCTTT
CASSLLGGNTEAFF
>TRBV9|TRBJ2-7|once|TRBD1
TGTGCCAGCAGCCCCCAACAGGGGTACGAGCAGTACTTC
CASSPQQGYEQYF
>TRBV29-1|TRBJ2-7|.|.
TGCAGCGTGACATCACAGAGCGACTCCTACGAGCAGTACTTC
CSVTSQSDSYEQYF
>TRBV21-1|TRBJ2-5|.|.
TGTGCCAGCAGCAAAGTTCAGGGGAAACAAGAGACCCAGTACTTC
CASSKVQGKQETQYF
>TRBV5-5|TRBJ2-1|.|.
TGTGCCAGCAGCTCCTATAACGAGCAGTTCTTC
CASSSYNEQFF
>TRBV5-1|TRBJ1-1|.|TRBD1
TGCGCCAGCACAGACAGGGAGGGCGTTGGGGAAGCTTTCTTT
CASTDREGVGEAFF
>TRBV27|TRBJ2-1|once|.
TGTGCCAGCAGTTCAGGGTTCTACAATGAGCAGTTCTTC
CASSSGFYNEQFF
>TRBV5-1|TRBJ2-7|.|TRBD2
TGCGCCAGCAGCTTACGGTCGGGGGGGATCGAAAGCTACGAGCAGTACTTC
CASSLRSGGIESYEQYF
>TRBV28|TRBJ2-7|.|.
TGCGCCAGCAGTCCCTCGGGGAACTACGAGCAGTACTTC
CASSPSGNYEQYF
>TRBV10-3|TRBJ1-5|.|.
TGTGCCATCAGTGCAGGACAGTCGGTTTCCCAGCATTTT
CAISAGQSVSQHF
>TRBV27|TRBJ2-1|.|TRBD1
TGTGCCAGCAGACCCATGGGTACAGGGGGACAGTACAATGAGCAGTTCTTC
CASRPMGTGGQYNEQFF
>TRBV5-4|TRBJ2-3|.|.
TGTGCCAGCAGCTTTTTCGGGGGAAGCACAGATACGCAGTATTTT
CASSFFGGSTDTQYF
>TRBV7-8|TRBJ1-4|.|.
TGTGCCAGCAGCCCTATCCCAGGGGAGGAAAAACTGTTTTTT
CASSPIPGEEKLFF
>TRBV7-6|TRBJ2-1|.|TRBD2
TGTGCCAGCAGCTTGCAGCGGGACGAGTTCTTC
CASSLQRDEFF
>TRBV4-1|TRBJ2-2|.|TRBD1
TGCGCCAGCAGCTCAACAGGGGAAGGCACCGGGGAGCTGTTTTTT
CASSSTGEGTGELFF
>TRBV5-1|TRBJ1-2|.|TRBD1
TGCGCCAGTAGTCCGGGGACAGGGACTCTTTATGGCTACACCTTC
CASSPGTGTLYGYTF
>TRBV7-8|TRBJ1-1|.|.
TGTGCCAGCAGCTGGGGAACAATGAACACTGAAGCTTTCTTT
CASSWGTMNTEAFF
>TRBV6-5|TRBJ2-7|.|.
TGTGCCAGCGCAAACCTGGCCGGGGCCGCCTACGAGCAGTACTTC
CASANLAGAAYEQYF
>TRBV27|TRBJ1-5|.|.
TGTGCCAGCAGGATGGTGGGGGGCAATCAGCCCCAGCATTTT
CASRMVGGNQPQHF
>TRBV6-1|TRBJ2-2|.|.
TGTGCCAGCAGTGAGACTGGGGAGCTGTTTTTT
CASSETGELFF
>TRBV6-5|TRBJ2-7|.|TRBD2
TGTGCCAGCAGTTACGGGCTAGCGGGATCCTACGAGCAGTACTTC
CASSYGLAGSYEQYF
>TRBV6-5|TRBJ2-1|once|.
TGTGCCACTTTGACTGGAGTCGGGCAGTTCTTC
CATLTGVGQFF
>TRBV19|TRBJ2-1|.|.
TGTGCCAGTAGTATAGTCAGAAACAATGAGCAGTTCTTC
CASSIVRNNEQFF
>TRBV25-1|TRBJ1-6|.|.
TGTGCCAGCAGTGAATCTGGGGGCAATTCACCCCTCCACTTT
CASSESGGNSPLHF
>TRBV4-3|TRBJ1-5|.|.
TGCGCCAGCAGCCAAGACGCGGGGCTGAGCAATCAGCCCCAGCATTTT
CASSQDAGLSNQPQHF
>TRBV4-2|TRBJ1-2|.|.
TGTGCCAGCAGCCAACCCACGGGGGCGGACTATGGCTACACCTTC
CASSQPTGADYGYTF
>TRBV5-4|TRBJ2-2|.|.
TGTGCCAGCAGCTTCTCGGGGGCCGGGGAGCTGTTTTTT
CASSFSGAGELFF
>TRBV5-4|TRBJ2-7|.|TRBD1
TGTGCCAGCAGCTGGGGGGACAGGGCCTCCTACGAGCAGTACTTC
CASSWGDRASYEQYF
>TRBV15|TRBJ1-2|.|.
TGTGCCACCAGCACCCAGGGGTATGGCTATGGCTACACCTTC
CATSTQGYGYGYTF
>TRBV9|TRBJ2-3|.|.
TGTGCCAGCAGCTTAACTAGCACAGATACGCAGTATTTT
CASSLTSTDTQYF
>TRBV5-1|TRBJ2-1|.|.
TGCGCCAGCAGCTCAGATACCGTTGAGCAGTTCTTC
CASSSDTVEQFF
>TRBV28|TRBJ1-3|.|.
TGTGCCAGCAGTGCCCAACAGGGCTCTGGAAACACCATATATTTT
CASSAQQGSGNTIYF
>TRBV4-1|TRBJ2-5|.|.
TGCGCCAGCAGCCAAGAAGTGGCGCGGAAGACCCAGTACTTC
CASSQEVARKTQYF
>TRBV28|TRBJ2-6|.|TRBD1
TGTGCCAGCGTAAAGGGACAGGGGGGGACTGGGGCCAACGTCCTGACTTTC
CASVKGQGGTGANVLTF
>TRBV10-2|TRBJ2-3|.|.
TGCGCCAGCACTGGGGGCGGGGGAGCAGATACGCAGTATTTT
CASTGGGGADTQYF
>TRBV6-5|TRBJ2-3|.|TRBD1
TGTGCCAGCAGCGGGACAGTTGGCGGCACAGATACGCAGTATTTT
CASSGTVGGTDTQYF
>TRBV25-1|TRBJ1-4|.|.
TGTGCCAGCAGTGAACCGGCCTTGGAGCATCTACGAACTGAAAAACTGTTTTTT
CASSEPALEHLRTEKLFF
>TRBV7-9|TRBJ2-7|.|TRBD1
TGTGCCAGCAGCCCCAGGGACAGGGCTTACGAGCAGTACTTC
CASSPRDRAYEQYF
>TRBV27|TRBJ2-7|.|.
TGTGCCAGCAGTATCGAGAACTCCTACGAGCAGTACTTC
CASSIENSYEQYF
>TRBV4-2|TRBJ2-5|.|.
TGTGCCAACAGCCAAAGCGAAGAGACCCAGTACTTC
CANSQSEETQYF
>TRBV13|TRBJ2-7|.|TRBD2
TGTGCCAGCAGCTTAGGGGGGACTAGTTACTACGAGCAGTACTTC
CASSLGGTSYYEQYF
>TRBV13|TRBJ2-2|.|.
TGTGCCAGCAGCTTAAACTTCGCGAACACCGGGGAGCTGTTTTTT
CASSLNFANTGELFF
>TRBV9|TRBJ1-1|.|.
TGTGCCAGCAGCGTAGGGGACCTAGGGGCTGAAGCTTTCTTT
CASSVGDLGAEAFF
>TRBV4-1|TRBJ2-2|.|TRBD2
TGCGCCAGCAGCCCTTTCCTAGCGGCTACCGGGGAGCTGTTTTTT
CASSPFLAATGELFF